This T cell receptor beta chain was observed in a study of blood T cell repertoires in COVID-19. Study-wide background: Acute-phase and convalescent COVID-19 samples originated in the United States, Italy and Spain.

This CDR3 comprises 12 residues. V was shortened by 5 bases and J by 12 bases, with 11 bases between the two germline ends. Looked up from germline, CDR1 is MDHEN and CDR2 is SYDVKM. Ages ranged from about 18 to 89 years, with residence in 20 to 30 US areas. Participants reported their clinical history, and cohort assignment relied on those reports. The repertoire was sequenced with immunoSEQ multiplex PCR; TCRdb's copy has only in-frame clones and lacks some. The data hold 250,000 or so clones, with approximately 86% observed a single time. Sequencing was done on a sample of PBMCs or T cells enriched from blood (not recorded which). This clonotype was obtained from a woman in her 50s who had recovered from COVID-19. This chain links TRBV28 with TRBJ1-6; D is ambiguous. The CDR3 loop reads CASSPPPGPLHF. The CDR3 nucleotides read TGTGCCAGCAGTCCGCCACCGGGACCCCTCCACTTT.